This TCR beta chain appears in the sequencing data of a study of T cell responses to AZD1222 COVID-19 vaccine. General study findings and limits: Reportedly, nearly half of unique spike TCRs recognized epitopes outside B.1.351/B.1.1.7 mutations.

The data were produced by immunoSEQ multiplex PCR, yet TCRdb's version contains in-frame clones alone and is incomplete. Among about 120,000 clones listed, 75% to 90% were seen once. As concerns this clone: Antigen unknown.

This sample comprised peripheral blood, obtained on day 0 of AZD1222 vaccination. This receptor was obtained from an adult in good health.

CDR3 protein: CASSYSSGLGYGYTF. The CDR3 DNA follows: TGTGCCAGCAGTTACTCAAGCGGCCTGGGTTATGGCTACACCTTC. This rearrangement joins TRBV6-2 or TRBV6-3 to TRBJ1-2; D ambiguous. The CDR3 loop spans 15 amino acids. CDR1 MNHEY and CDR2 SVGEGT come from the germline V gene. With 0 bases removed from V and 5 bases from J, the gap between germline ends came to 13 bases.